The 20 T cell receptor beta chains in this list originate from one sample, sequenced in a study of control samples from healthy donors and cancer patients. TCRdb's table, derived via immunoSEQ multiplex PCR, lists solely in-frame clones and lacks some. The table has around 45,000 clones, around 70% seen once. Sequenced input: formalin-fixed, paraffin-embedded tissue. The receptors originated from a male donor with melanoma.

This chain links TRBV5-1 with TRBJ1-6; TRBD1 agrees at 8 bases. J gave up 0 bases and V 4 bases, and 6 bases lay outside the gene matches. The CDR3 is 17 amino acids. Germline V gene data show CDR1 as SGHRS and CDR2 as YFSETQ. This chain's CDR3 is CASSLGQGGSYNSPLHF. The CDR3 DNA reads as TGCGCCAGCAGCCTCGGACAGGGAGGCTCCTATAATTCACCCCTCCACTTT.

V is TRBV2 and J is TRBJ2-4; 8 bases are a match to TRBD2. CDR3 length equals 12 residues. Germline V gene sequence: CDR1 SNHLY, CDR2 FYNNEI. Losses at the gene ends were 6 bases for V and 6 bases for J; bases not matched to a gene: 1. The CDR3 nucleotides read TGTGCCAGCAGCACTAGCGGAAACATTCAGTACTTC. Its protein product is CASSTSGNIQYF.

This clone was recorded a few times. The chain's CDR3 is CATRRSSYNEQFF. CDR3 nucleotides: TGTGCCACTAGACGGAGCTCCTACAATGAGCAGTTCTTC. The chain carries TRBV24-1 and TRBJ2-1; D ambiguous. Trimming removed 10 bases from V and 0 bases from J, with 9 bases in between. Germline values: CDR1 KGHDR, CDR2 SFDVKD. CDR3 length equals 13 residues.

The chain carries TRBV5-1 and TRBJ2-1; 7 nucleotides agree with TRBD1. The germline V gene has CDR1 SGHRS and CDR2 YFSETQ. This CDR3 is built from 15 residues. J gave up 4 bases and V 4 bases, and 8 bases lay outside the gene matches. The CDR3 reads CASSPGQTSYNEQFF. Here the CDR3 DNA reads TGCGCCAGCAGCCCGGGACAGACCTCGTACAATGAGCAGTTCTTC.

This clone was recorded once. The chain is built from TRBV6-6 and TRBJ2-2; D uncertain. CDR1 and CDR2 from the germline V gene are MNHNY and SVGAGI (reference sequence). Trimming removed 3 bases from V and 6 bases from J, with 8 bases in between. The CDR3 length is 13 residues. The CDR3 sequence is CASSYTGPGELFF. The CDR3, as DNA: TGTGCCAGCAGTTATACTGGGCCCGGGGAGCTGTTTTTT.

The rearrangement links TRBV6-2 or TRBV6-3 to TRBJ1-5, with 10 bases that match TRBD1. The V segment lost 6 bases and the J segment 5 bases; nucleotides outside the gene matches: 4. The CDR3 is 14 residues long. Germline V gene data show CDR1 as MNHEY and CDR2 as SVGEGT. CDR3 in amino acids: CASSWTGGYQPQHF. CDR3 in DNA: TGTGCCAGCAGCTGGACAGGGGGGTATCAGCCCCAGCATTTT.

The V gene is TRBV29-1, the J gene TRBJ1-1; no clear D. The CDR3 has 13 amino acids. Germline CDR1 is SQVTM and CDR2 is ANQGSEA. The V gene lost 0 bases and the J gene lost 9 bases, with 14 bases spanning the gap. CDR3 coding DNA: TGCAGCGTTGAAGATCTAAAAGGACGAAAAGCTTTCTTT. This gives the protein CSVEDLKGRKAFF.

As concerns this clone: Relative to the germline gene, one junction end is altered; a read error may explain this. The chain combines TRBV19 with TRBJ2-6, with 11 bases aligning to TRBD2. This CDR3 is built from 18 residues. Germline values: CDR1 LNHDA, CDR2 SQIVND (reference sequence). The CDR3 DNA is TGTGCCAATAGTCTTATAGCGGGAGGGAGCTCTGGGGCCAACGTCCTGACTTTC. This sequence encodes CANSLIAGGSSGANVLTF.

The rearrangement links TRBV18 to TRBJ2-2; D is ambiguous. Germline lookup yields CDR1 KGHSH and CDR2 LQKENI. V lost 2 bases and J 3 bases, leaving 10 bases between the germline ends. The CDR3 length is 15 residues. Here the CDR3 reads CASSPVSLDTGELFF. CDR3 DNA: TGTGCCAGCTCACCAGTGAGTCTCGACACCGGGGAGCTGTTTTTT.

The rearrangement links TRBV7-9 to TRBJ2-7; tentatively, D is TRBD2 (6 bases). This CDR3 comprises 14 residues. V dropped 2 bases and J dropped 7 bases, with 15 bases sitting between them. Germline-derived CDR1 and CDR2 are SEHNR and FQNEAQ (reference sequence). As DNA, the CDR3 is TGTGCCAGCAGCTTAAACGACGGGAGTTATGAGCAGTACTTC. It specifies CASSLNDGSYEQYF. Full variable domain (outside the CDR3, taken from reference TRBV7-9 and TRBJ2-7): DTGVSQNPRHKITKRGQNVTFRCDPISEHNRLYWYRQTLGQGPEFLTYFQNEAQLEKSRLLSDRFSAERPKGSFSTLEIQRTEQGDSAMYLCASSLNDGSYEQYFGPGTRLTVT.

Remarks on this clone: One end of the junction does not line up with germline, which may come from a read error. The chain uses TRBV6-1 and TRBJ1-1; D uncertain. This CDR3 is 12 amino acids long. Germline CDR1 MNHNS, CDR2 SASEGT. CDR3 in amino acids: CASGEWNTEAFF. The DNA for the CDR3 is TGTGCCAGCGGTGAGTGGAACACTGAAGCTTTCTTT.

This clone was observed a single time. The gene calls are TRBV13 and TRBJ2-1, with 7 bases that match TRBD2. J gave up 2 bases and V 0 bases, and 13 bases lay outside the gene matches. This CDR3 is 19 amino acids long. CDR1 and CDR2 from the germline V gene are PRHDT and FYEKMQ (reference sequence). The CDR3, as DNA: TGTGCCAGCAGCTTAGGTACAGCGCAAGCGGGAAAGGCCTACAATGAGCAGTTCTTC. This gives the protein CASSLGTAQAGKAYNEQFF.

The CDR3 reads CASSLASTSGSEQFF. The CDR3 bases are TGTGCCAGCAGCTTGGCCTCGACTAGCGGGAGTGAGCAGTTCTTC. The rearrangement links TRBV7-9 to TRBJ2-1; 12 positions match TRBD2. The germline CDR1 and CDR2 sequences are SEHNR and FQNEAQ (reference sequence). V lost 3 bases and J lost 9; bases outside the gene matches: 6. This CDR3 comprises 15 residues.

The count of this clone is one. The genes are TRBV5-1 and TRBJ2-1; D ambiguous. This CDR3 has 14 residues. CDR1 is SGHRS and CDR2 is YFSETQ in the germline V gene. Trimming shortened V by 0 bases and J by 4 bases, and 8 bases separated the two germline ends. For the CDR3, the DNA is TGCGCCAGCAGCTTGGTGGGCCCTTACAATGAGCAGTTCTTC. Translation: CASSLVGPYNEQFF.

The rearrangement links TRBV7-9 to TRBJ1-2; D call uncertain. V was clipped by 5 bases and J by 7 bases, with 17 bases between them. The CDR3 is 14 amino acids. CDR1 and CDR2 from the germline V gene are SEHNR and FQNEAQ (reference sequence). CDR3 sequence: CASSLSTERGGYTF. The CDR3 DNA follows: TGTGCCAGCAGCCTAAGTACCGAACGGGGTGGCTACACCTTC.

The rearrangement joins TRBV7-3 to TRBJ2-2; TRBD1 or TRBD2 may be the D gene (6 bases each). This CDR3 has 14 amino acids. V was cut by 5 bases and J by 7 bases, with 14 bases left in between. The germline V gene has CDR1 SGHTA and CDR2 FQGTGA. CDR3 sequence (DNA): TGTGCCAGCAGCCCGAGGGGGGAAAACGGGGAGCTGTTTTTT. This translates into CASSPRGENGELFF.

The genes are TRBV3-1 (or the pseudogene TRBV3-2) and TRBJ1-2, with D hard to call. Trimming took off 0 bases at V and 8 bases at J, with 10 bases between the two ends. This CDR3 region has 13 residues. The germline CDR1 and CDR2 sequences are LGHDT and YNNKEL (reference sequence). The DNA of the CDR3 is TGTGCCAGCAGCCAAGATCTTGTGGGGGGCTACACCTTC. This gives the protein CASSQDLVGGYTF.

This clone was observed a few times. The CDR3 DNA reads as TGTGCCAGCAGCCAAGAGCGAGCGGGAGTGTACGAGCAGTACTTC. It codes for CASSQERAGVYEQYF. This chain joins TRBV4-2 and TRBJ2-7; 8 bases map to TRBD2. The CDR3 spans 15 residues. Germline loops: CDR1 LGHNA, CDR2 YNFKEQ. After removal of 0 bases from V and 4 bases from J, the junction contained 5 bases not matched to a gene.

V usage is TRBV7-9 and J usage is TRBJ2-1; weak D call: TRBD1 (6 bases). The germline V gene has CDR1 SEHNR and CDR2 FQNEAQ (reference sequence). The CDR3 covers 13 residues. V was trimmed by 5 bases and J by 12 bases, leaving 17 bases between them. The CDR3: CASSPQGPQGQFF. CDR3 nucleotides: TGTGCCAGCAGCCCCCAGGGGCCCCAGGGGCAGTTCTTC.

The CDR3 DNA is TGTGCCAGCAGTTTGGGTTTACCAGGGGCTTTTCGAGATGAGCAGTTCTTC. Its translation is CASSLGLPGAFRDEQFF. The chain carries TRBV28 and TRBJ2-1, with a tentative D call TRBD1 (6 bases). CDR1 is MDHEN, CDR2 SYDVKM, per germline. CDR3 length: 17 amino acids. V was pared by 3 bases and J by 8 bases, with 23 bases between.